Included here is one TCR beta chain sequence, with context. Its antigen remains undetermined. No per-base quality is available; no much larger clone lies one base away. Looking up the germline V gene yields CDR1 SNHLY and CDR2 FYNNEI. V loses 3 bases at its end and J loses 12 bases; junction bases beyond the gene matches: 11. Measured from the cysteine to the phenylalanine, the CDR3 is 13 residues long. Only the CDR3 region is kept as DNA, spanning 39 bases read in frame from base 1. These data are taken from a study of technical replicates of blood from a handful of donors (dated by TCRdb to about 2017). Library method: the immunoSEQ multiplex PCR assay. TCRdb stores this immuneACCESS table with in-frame sequences only. Part of the clones is absent; in the studies checked, under half of the shortfall reflects unresolved V genes, and no reason is known for the rest. A total of over 80,000 clones appear in this sample, about 96% of them only once. About 0.36% of the sample lies in the top ten.

The source is a human donor in good health. The rearrangement combines TRBV2 with TRBJ2-7; 7 junctional bases match TRBD1. The sample comprised T cells isolated from PBMCs. This receptor carries the CDR3 CASSEGTATKGYF. The bases read TGTGCCAGCAGTGAGGGGACAGCGACTAAAGGGTACTTC.